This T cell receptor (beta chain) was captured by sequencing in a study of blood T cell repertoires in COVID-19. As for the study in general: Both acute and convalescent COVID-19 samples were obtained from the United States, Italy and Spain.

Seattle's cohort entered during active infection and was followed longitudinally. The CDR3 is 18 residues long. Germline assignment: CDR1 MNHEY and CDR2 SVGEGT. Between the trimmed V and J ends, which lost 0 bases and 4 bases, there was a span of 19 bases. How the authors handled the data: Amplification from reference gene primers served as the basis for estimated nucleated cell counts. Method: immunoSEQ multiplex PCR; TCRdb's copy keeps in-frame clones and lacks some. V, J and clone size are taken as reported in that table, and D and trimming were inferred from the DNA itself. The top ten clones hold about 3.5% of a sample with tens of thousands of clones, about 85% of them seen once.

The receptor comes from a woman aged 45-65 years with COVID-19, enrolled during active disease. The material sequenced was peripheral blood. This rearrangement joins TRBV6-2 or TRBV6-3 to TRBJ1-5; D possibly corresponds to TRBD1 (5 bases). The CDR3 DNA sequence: TGTGCCAGCAGTTACTCGTTTGGGCGTCACAGGCCTAATCAGCCCCAGCATTTT. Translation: CASSYSFGRHRPNQPQHF.